This is a list of T cell receptor beta chains from one sample in a study of blood T cell repertoires in COVID-19. Method: immunoSEQ multiplex PCR; TCRdb's copy keeps in-frame clones and lacks some. The sample comprises about half a million clones, nearly 90% of which are singletons, and 0.7% to 1% rests with the top ten. The specimen sequenced was peripheral blood. These receptors were taken from a man between 18 and 29 years old with COVID-19, enrolled during active disease. CDR3s include the opening cysteine and the closing phenylalanine or tryptophan. A D gene is named only where the DNA matches it firmly. Clone sizes are given selectively: once, few, many, or a class where the clone is expanded.

CDR3 DNA: TGTGCCAGCAGCCTCTCCGGGGAGCTGTTTTTT; CDR3 protein: CASSLSGELFF; V gene: TRBV7-9; J gene: TRBJ2-2; D gene: -; clone size: -
CDR3 DNA: TGTGCCATCAGTGAGTCTGGCGGGAGTTCGGGAGAGACCCAGTACTTC; CDR3 protein: CAISESGGSSGETQYF; V gene: TRBV10-3; J gene: TRBJ2-5; D gene: TRBD2; clone size: -
CDR3 DNA: TGTGCCAGCAGCCACCAGGGGGCTGGTTCACCCCTCCACTTT; CDR3 protein: CASSHQGAGSPLHF; V gene: TRBV3-1/TRBV3-2; J gene: TRBJ1-6; D gene: TRBD1; clone size: -
CDR3 DNA: TGTGCCAGCAGTGAAGCGGGGGGGGGCACTGAAGCTTTCTTT; CDR3 protein: CASSEAGGGTEAFF; V gene: TRBV2; J gene: TRBJ1-1; D gene: -; clone size: -
CDR3 DNA: TGCAGCGTTCATGGGAGAGCGGCCTACAATGAGCAGTTCTTC; CDR3 protein: CSVHGRAAYNEQFF; V gene: TRBV29-1; J gene: TRBJ2-1; D gene: -; clone size: -
CDR3 DNA: TGTGCCAGCAGTGACCCCATTAGCAATGGCAATCAGCCCCAGCATTTT; CDR3 protein: CASSDPISNGNQPQHF; V gene: TRBV6-4; J gene: TRBJ1-5; D gene: -; clone size: -
CDR3 DNA: TGTGCCAGCAGCTCCTTATCAGGGGGCCTCACCGGGGAGCTGTTTTTT; CDR3 protein: CASSSLSGGLTGELFF; V gene: TRBV11-3; J gene: TRBJ2-2; D gene: TRBD1; clone size: -
CDR3 DNA: TGTGCCAGCAGCTTGGGCACGCAGGGATTTTCGGGGGAGCTGTTTTTT; CDR3 protein: CASSLGTQGFSGELFF; V gene: TRBV5-8; J gene: TRBJ2-2; D gene: -; clone size: -
CDR3 DNA: TGTGCCAGCAGGGACGACAGGGCCCAGGGGGAAAAACTGTTTTTT; CDR3 protein: CASRDDRAQGEKLFF; V gene: TRBV2; J gene: TRBJ1-4; D gene: TRBD1; clone size: -
CDR3 DNA: TGTGCCAGTAGTAGCGGACAGACAGGGGAGCACGAGCAGTACTTC; CDR3 protein: CASSSGQTGEHEQYF; V gene: TRBV19; J gene: TRBJ2-7; D gene: TRBD1; clone size: -
CDR3 DNA: TGTGCCAGCAGCCAAGAGTGGGTTCCGGGACTAGTTACGTCCGAGCAGTACTTC; CDR3 protein: CASSQEWVPGLVTSEQYF; V gene: TRBV3-1/TRBV3-2; J gene: TRBJ2-7; D gene: TRBD2; clone size: -
CDR3 DNA: TGTGCCAGCAGCCAAGATTGGGGGCAGGGGAACACTGAAGCTTTCTTT; CDR3 protein: CASSQDWGQGNTEAFF; V gene: TRBV14; J gene: TRBJ1-1; D gene: -; clone size: few
CDR3 DNA: TGTGCCAGCAGTCTAGGACAGACGTACGAGCAGTACTTC; CDR3 protein: CASSLGQTYEQYF; V gene: TRBV27; J gene: TRBJ2-7; D gene: -; clone size: -
CDR3 DNA: TGTGCCAGCAGCTCCCGGGGTAGCGGGTCCCAGCATTCAGATACGCAGTATTTT; CDR3 protein: CASSSRGSGSQHSDTQYF; V gene: TRBV7-3; J gene: TRBJ2-3; D gene: TRBD2; clone size: -
CDR3 DNA: TGTGCCAGCAGTTACATGCCCGGACAGGGGTACAATGAGCAGTTCTTC; CDR3 protein: CASSYMPGQGYNEQFF; V gene: TRBV6-2/TRBV6-3; J gene: TRBJ2-1; D gene: TRBD1; clone size: few
CDR3 DNA: TGTGCCAGCAGCCCAGGACTAGCGGGGAACAATGAGCAGTTCTTC; CDR3 protein: CASSPGLAGNNEQFF; V gene: TRBV7-9; J gene: TRBJ2-1; D gene: TRBD2; clone size: -
CDR3 DNA: TGTGCCAGCAGCATAGGACAGGGGTCCTACGAGCAGTACTTC; CDR3 protein: CASSIGQGSYEQYF; V gene: TRBV9; J gene: TRBJ2-7; D gene: TRBD1; clone size: -
CDR3 DNA: TGCGCCAGCAGCCCAACTTCCCCGTCTAGCGGACGCAATGAGCAGTTCTTC; CDR3 protein: CASSPTSPSSGRNEQFF; V gene: TRBV4-1; J gene: TRBJ2-1; D gene: TRBD2; clone size: -
CDR3 DNA: TGTGCCAGCAGCCGCCGGGAAGCCAAAAACATTCAGTACTTC; CDR3 protein: CASSRREAKNIQYF; V gene: TRBV6-5; J gene: TRBJ2-4; D gene: -; clone size: -
CDR3 DNA: TGTGCCAGCAGTACCAGGGTTGGTGGTGAGCAGTTCTTC; CDR3 protein: CASSTRVGGEQFF; V gene: TRBV2; J gene: TRBJ2-1; D gene: -; clone size: -
CDR3 DNA: TGTGCCTGGACCCTCTGGGGGGAGGGTGGCTACACCTTC; CDR3 protein: CAWTLWGEGGYTF; V gene: TRBV30; J gene: TRBJ1-2; D gene: -; clone size: -
CDR3 DNA: TGTGCCAGCAGTTTTAGTTCCGGGACTAGCTTTTACGAGCAGTACTTC; CDR3 protein: CASSFSSGTSFYEQYF; V gene: TRBV6-5; J gene: TRBJ2-7; D gene: TRBD2; clone size: once
CDR3 DNA: TGTGCCAGCAGAACCCGTTGGGGCCCTGTGGATGGCTACACCTTC; CDR3 protein: CASRTRWGPVDGYTF; V gene: TRBV6-5; J gene: TRBJ1-2; D gene: -; clone size: -
CDR3 DNA: TGTGCCAGCAGGGGACAGGGCGACTACACCTTC; CDR3 protein: CASRGQGDYTF; V gene: TRBV2; J gene: TRBJ1-2; D gene: TRBD1; clone size: -
CDR3 DNA: TGTGCCAGCAGCTTAGTTAGACTAGCGGGGGGCCACCAAGAGACCCAGTACTTC; CDR3 protein: CASSLVRLAGGHQETQYF; V gene: TRBV11-2; J gene: TRBJ2-5; D gene: TRBD2; clone size: -
CDR3 DNA: TGTGCCAGCAGCCCGGACAGGGATGGCTACACCTTC; CDR3 protein: CASSPDRDGYTF; V gene: TRBV7-9; J gene: TRBJ1-2; D gene: TRBD1; clone size: -
CDR3 DNA: TGTGCCAGCAGCCAACCCCGGGACCCCGGGGGTAATACGCAGTATTTT; CDR3 protein: CASSQPRDPGGNTQYF; V gene: TRBV3-1/TRBV3-2; J gene: TRBJ2-3; D gene: -; clone size: -
CDR3 DNA: TGTGCCAGCAGTGGAGAGCGGGGCCGGCAGTTCTTC; CDR3 protein: CASSGERGRQFF; V gene: TRBV2; J gene: TRBJ2-1; D gene: TRBD2; clone size: -
CDR3 DNA: TGTGCCAGCAGCTCTAGCGGGGAGACCCAGTACTTC; CDR3 protein: CASSSSGETQYF; V gene: TRBV7-8; J gene: TRBJ2-5; D gene: TRBD2; clone size: -
CDR3 DNA: TGTGCCAGTAGTATGGCCACTGGAGAGCCCATGAACACTGAAGCTTTCTTT; CDR3 protein: CASSMATGEPMNTEAFF; V gene: TRBV19; J gene: TRBJ1-1; D gene: -; clone size: -
CDR3 DNA: TGTGCCAGCAGCAATTATGGGACTAGCGGGATGTCGAACACCGGGGAGCTGTTTTTT; CDR3 protein: CASSNYGTSGMSNTGELFF; V gene: TRBV6-2/TRBV6-3; J gene: TRBJ2-2; D gene: TRBD2; clone size: -
CDR3 DNA: TGTGCCAGCAGCTTCAGGGCGCGCGGCACAGATACGCAGTATTTT; CDR3 protein: CASSFRARGTDTQYF; V gene: TRBV11-2; J gene: TRBJ2-3; D gene: -; clone size: -
CDR3 DNA: TGTGCCAGCGAAACCAACAGGGTTGGGACTAGCGGGAATTTTCCCTACAATGAGCAGTTCTTC; CDR3 protein: CASETNRVGTSGNFPYNEQFF; V gene: TRBV28; J gene: TRBJ2-1; D gene: TRBD2; clone size: -